This is a list of T cell receptor beta chains from one sample in a study of T cell clonotyping in hematopoietic cell transplantation. Repertoires were generated with immunoSEQ multiplex PCR, while TCRdb's copy carries only in-frame clones and drops some. The sample consists of nearly 70,000 clones, 94% of them appearing once. The sample was peripheral blood mononuclear cells. These receptors all stem from a man aged 50-59 years in good health. Some clones in this sample may be carry-over from other donors' samples. The CDR3 runs from the conserved cysteine through the conserved F or W. The D gene is left open where the match is weak. Size tells how often a clone was seen (once, few, many) or the class of an expanded clone, and some rows leave it out.

v_call	j_call	clone_size	d_call	cdr3_nt	cdr3_aa
TRBV7-2	TRBJ1-2	.	TRBD1	TGTGCCAGCACCCCCGGGGGGACAGCTTTCAACTATGGCTACACCTTC	CASTPGGTAFNYGYTF
TRBV5-6	TRBJ2-7	.	.	TGTGCCAGCAGCTCCAATGCACGCCAGTCCTCCTACGAGCAGTACTTC	CASSSNARQSSYEQYF
TRBV30	TRBJ2-1	.	.	TGTGCCTGGAGTGGTATAAGGGGCAGGGTAAATGAGCAGTTCTTC	CAWSGIRGRVNEQFF
TRBV27	TRBJ1-2	.	TRBD1	TGTGCCAGCAGTGCGGACAGGGGGGATGGCTACACCTTC	CASSADRGDGYTF
TRBV6-1	TRBJ2-7	.	.	TGTGCCAGCAGTGAAGGGGGAATTGGGACCTACGAGCAGTACTTC	CASSEGGIGTYEQYF
TRBV6-5	TRBJ2-5	.	.	TGTGCCAGCTCTCAGTTCCAAGAGACCCAGTACTTC	CASSQFQETQYF
TRBV5-4	TRBJ2-7	.	.	TGTGCCAGCAGCCCTTGGACGGGACCCGAGCAGTACTTC	CASSPWTGPEQYF
TRBV28	TRBJ1-1	.	.	TGTGCCAGCAGAACGCTTCTAGATGAAGCTTTCTTT	CASRTLLDEAFF
TRBV19	TRBJ1-2	.	.	TGTGCCAGTAGTATCCCCATAGGAACCAGAGGAAATGGCTACACCTTC	CASSIPIGTRGNGYTF
TRBV7-3	TRBJ2-7	.	TRBD2	TGTGCCAGCAGCTTACTAGCGGGGGACTCCTACGAGCAGTACTTC	CASSLLAGDSYEQYF
TRBV19	TRBJ1-4	few	.	TGTGCCAGTATGTCCCATTTCGATGAAAAACTGTTTTTT	CASMSHFDEKLFF
TRBV5-1	TRBJ2-7	.	TRBD1	TGCGCCAGCAGCTTGGAGGGGGCAACTGGCGAGCAGTACTTC	CASSLEGATGEQYF
TRBV4-1	TRBJ1-4	.	TRBD1	TGCGCCAGCACACCGGGACAGGGGGTCGAAAAACTGTTTTTT	CASTPGQGVEKLFF
TRBV11-2	TRBJ1-3	.	.	TGTGCCAGCAGCCAGGGCAGTACTGGAAACACCATATATTTT	CASSQGSTGNTIYF
TRBV9	TRBJ2-5	.	TRBD2	TGTGCCAGCAGCGTAGGACTAGCGGGAGGGGGACAAGAGACCCAGTACTTC	CASSVGLAGGGQETQYF
TRBV30	TRBJ1-1	once	.	TGTGCCTGGGATGGAGACACTGAAGCTTTCTTT	CAWDGDTEAFF
TRBV11-2	TRBJ1-2	.	.	TGTGCCAGCAGCCCAGGGACGGGGATGAGCTACACCTTC	CASSPGTGMSYTF
TRBV6-5	TRBJ1-1	.	.	TGTGCCAGCAGTTACTCCTGGCAGGGCGGCACTGAAGCTTTCTTT	CASSYSWQGGTEAFF
TRBV27	TRBJ2-7	.	TRBD1	TGTGCCAGCAGTCCGATCGGGACAGTCTCCTACGAGCAGTACTTC	CASSPIGTVSYEQYF
TRBV28	TRBJ1-3	.	TRBD1	TGTGCCAGCAGCCCTTTAGGAGGCAGGGGGCAACTAGGTGGAAACACCATATATTTT	CASSPLGGRGQLGGNTIYF
TRBV29-1	TRBJ2-1	.	.	TGCAGCGTTGTTGAGGGTTTTACTAACAATGAGCAGTTCTTC	CSVVEGFTNNEQFF
TRBV9	TRBJ2-3	.	.	TGTGCCAGCAGCGCCGGCGGACCAGCTTGGACGCAGTATTTT	CASSAGGPAWTQYF
TRBV6-5	TRBJ2-7	.	.	TGTGCCAGCAGTTCTAGTGGTACCTACGAGCAGTACTTC	CASSSSGTYEQYF
TRBV5-1	TRBJ2-1	.	TRBD2	TGCGCCAGCAGCCCGGGACTAGCGGGATCTAATGAGCAGTTCTTC	CASSPGLAGSNEQFF
TRBV28	TRBJ1-2	.	.	TGTGCCAGCAGCCCGGGACAAAGCGGCCTTCATGGCTACACCTTC	CASSPGQSGLHGYTF
TRBV2	TRBJ2-2	.	.	TGTGCCAGCAGTGAGGAGAGGAGGCACACCGGGGAGCTGTTTTTT	CASSEERRHTGELFF
TRBV11-2	TRBJ1-1	.	TRBD1	TGTGCCAGCAGCTTAGATCACAGGGGGATGAACACTGAAGCTTTCTTT	CASSLDHRGMNTEAFF
TRBV6-6	TRBJ1-1	.	.	TGTGCCAGCAGTTACTCGGATTGGCCAAGGAATACTGAAGCTTTCTTT	CASSYSDWPRNTEAFF
TRBV9	TRBJ1-5	.	.	TGTGCCAGCAGCGTAACGCCTCAGTTCGATCAGCCCCAGCATTTT	CASSVTPQFDQPQHF
TRBV9	TRBJ1-1	.	.	TGTGCCAGCAGCGTAGTTAGTAACACTGAAGCTTTCTTT	CASSVVSNTEAFF
TRBV19	TRBJ1-2	.	TRBD1	TGTGCCAGTAGTACCCCCCTGACAGGGAGCTATGGCTACACCTTC	CASSTPLTGSYGYTF
TRBV9	TRBJ1-2	.	.	TGTGCCAGCAGCGGGACGAATTATGGCTACACCTTC	CASSGTNYGYTF
TRBV10-1	TRBJ1-5	.	.	TGCGCCAGCAGTGATACAGGCCAATATAGCAATCAGCCCCAGCATTTT	CASSDTGQYSNQPQHF
TRBV27	TRBJ2-2	.	.	TGTGCCAGCAGTTCTGAAGGCGGGGAGCTGTTTTTT	CASSSEGGELFF
TRBV28	TRBJ1-1	.	.	TGTGCCAGCACGATGCAACGTGGTACTGAAGCTTTCTTT	CASTMQRGTEAFF
TRBV6-5	TRBJ1-2	few	.	TGTGCCAGCAGCTCCCGGAGGGCGCCTGGCTACACCTTC	CASSSRRAPGYTF
TRBV4-1	TRBJ2-7	.	TRBD2	TGCGCCAGCAGCCCTACCGCGGGGGTTGCCTACGAGCAGTACTTC	CASSPTAGVAYEQYF
TRBV19	TRBJ1-1	once	.	TGTGCCAGTAGTACCCTCGAGGGCGTTGTGAACACTGAAGCTTTCTTT	CASSTLEGVVNTEAFF
TRBV6-1	TRBJ2-5	.	.	TGTGCCAGCGGAGGGACATGGTACCAAGAGACCCAGTACTTC	CASGGTWYQETQYF
TRBV7-6	TRBJ2-1	.	.	TGTGCCAGCAGCTTAGCTGGGGGGCCCTCCTACAATGAGCAGTTCTTC	CASSLAGGPSYNEQFF
TRBV19	TRBJ1-2	.	.	TGTGCCAGTAGTATAGCGAACAGCAACTATGGCTACACCTTC	CASSIANSNYGYTF
TRBV6-5	TRBJ2-5	.	.	TGTGCCAGCACAGGGGGACTACAAGAGACCCAGTACTTC	CASTGGLQETQYF
TRBV6-5	TRBJ1-1	.	TRBD1	TGTGCCAGCAGCAACAGGGGTTATGAAGCTTTCTTT	CASSNRGYEAFF
TRBV29-1	TRBJ1-1	.	.	TGCAGCGTTGAAAGTGGGTTGGGGATCAACACTGAAGCTTTCTTT	CSVESGLGINTEAFF
TRBV7-6	TRBJ1-3	.	.	TGTGCCAGCGGACTTGGAAACACCATATATTTT	CASGLGNTIYF
TRBV7-9	TRBJ1-1	.	.	TGTGCCAGCAGGGTGGTAAAGGGGCCGGGTGGCGAAGCTTTCTTT	CASRVVKGPGGEAFF
TRBV7-2	TRBJ1-1	once	.	TGTGCCAGCAGCTTAGCAGGGAACACTGAAGCTTTCTTT	CASSLAGNTEAFF
TRBV5-1	TRBJ2-3	.	TRBD2	TGCGCCAGCAGCATAGACACTTTTCGGACTAGCCAACCGGAATATTTT	CASSIDTFRTSQPEYF
TRBV9	TRBJ2-7	.	TRBD2	TGTGCCAGCAGCGTAGAGGGTAGCGGGCGCGAGCAGTACTTC	CASSVEGSGREQYF
TRBV6-1	TRBJ2-7	once	.	TGTGCCAGCAGTGAGGTCCGACCGGAGACCTACGAGCAGTACTTC	CASSEVRPETYEQYF
TRBV2	TRBJ2-5	once	TRBD2	TGTGCCAGCAGTGAATGGCTAGCGGGAGCACGACCTGTGGCCCAGTACTTC	CASSEWLAGARPVAQYF
TRBV19	TRBJ1-4	.	TRBD1	TGTGCCAGTAGCCCTCGGGACAGGGGTGAAAAACTGTTTTTT	CASSPRDRGEKLFF
TRBV7-3	TRBJ2-1	.	.	TGTGCCAGCAGCTTAAGCGGGGCCTCCTACAATGAGCAGTTCTTC	CASSLSGASYNEQFF
TRBV5-1	TRBJ2-7	.	.	TGCGCCAGCAGCTTGGCCGGGCAGAACGAGCAGTACTTC	CASSLAGQNEQYF
TRBV5-1	TRBJ2-1	.	.	TGCGCCAGCAGCTTGATATGGGGCGGTGAGCAGTTCTTC	CASSLIWGGEQFF
TRBV6-6	TRBJ1-1	.	TRBD1	TGTGCCAGCATCGAAACAGGGGGGAGCACTGAAGCTTTCTTT	CASIETGGSTEAFF
TRBV5-6	TRBJ1-4	.	.	TGTGCCAGCAGCTTGAACACCGGGGAAAAACTGTTTTTT	CASSLNTGEKLFF
TRBV2	TRBJ1-1	.	.	TGTGCCAGCCGAGGGGGACAAGGAGCTGGCACTGAAGCTTTCTTT	CASRGGQGAGTEAFF